Listed here are 32 T cell receptor beta chains from one sample, sequenced in a study of kidney transplant recipient with SARS-CoV-2 infection. MiXCR, applied by TCRdb to the reads, yields one record per CDR3 protein. The sample lists roughly 250,000 distinct CDR3 sequences; 25% to 30% were seen once. This material consisted of a blood sample, taken at baseline and between days 110 and 120 from a kidney transplant recipient. Source of these receptors: a male patient in his thirties who had COVID-19 and was a kidney transplant recipient. Part of the T cells may come from the graft donor.

This clonotype occurred once. A much larger clone differs by one base, so this may be a read error. The V gene is TRBV6-5, the J gene TRBJ2-5; D may be TRBD1 or TRBD2 (5 bases each). Looked up from germline, CDR1 is MNHEY and CDR2 is SVGAGI. The V and J ends lost 5 bases and 4 bases respectively, with 20 bases between them. CDR3 length: 16 amino acids. CDR3 sequence reads: CASSKIRGRARETQYF. In DNA form, the CDR3 reads TGTGCCAGCAGTAAGATCCGGGGCAGGGCGCGAGAGACCCAGTACTTC.

This clonotype came up many times. The genes are TRBV15 and TRBJ1-1; D is uncertain. The CDR3 is 13 amino acids. The V gene's germline CDR1 is LNHNV and CDR2 YYDKDF (reference sequence). Trimming took 1 base from V and 1 from J, leaving 4 bases between them. Here the CDR3 DNA reads TGTGCCACCAGCAGAGTAGGGAACACTGAAGCTTTCTTT. Its translation is CATSRVGNTEAFF.

This clonotype was found many times. This CDR3 is CASSEGTSGSNEQFF. CDR3 nucleotide sequence: TGTGCCAGCAGTGAAGGGACTAGCGGGAGCAATGAGCAGTTCTTC. This chain joins TRBV6-1 and TRBJ2-1; 13 positions match TRBD2. The V gene's germline CDR1 is MNHNS and CDR2 SASEGT. After removal of 1 base from V and 6 bases from J, the junction contained 0 bases not matched to a gene. This CDR3 has 15 amino acids.

This clonotype was seen repeatedly, ten times or more. The chain is built from TRBV20-1 and TRBJ2-7; 8 bases align to TRBD1. This CDR3 is built from 15 residues. Germline CDR1 reads DFQATT; CDR2 reads SNEGSKA (reference sequence). With V trimmed by 6 bases and J by 6 bases, 16 bases remained unmatched. CDR3 sequence: CSAPPLDRALGEQYF. CDR3 DNA: TGCAGTGCCCCTCCGTTGGACAGGGCGCTCGGCGAGCAGTACTTC.

This clonotype was counted ten times or more. This chain connects TRBV19 to TRBJ2-7; either TRBD1 or TRBD2 may supply D (6 bases each). V dropped 3 bases and J dropped 4 bases, with 16 bases sitting between them. Germline-derived CDR1 and CDR2 are LNHDA and SQIVND (reference sequence). CDR3 size: 15 residues. CDR3 bases: TGTGCCAGTAGTATCGGGGGCCAGAATACGTACGAGCAGTACTTC. Encoded protein: CASSIGGQNTYEQYF.

In this sample, this clonotype turned up once. This sequence may be a read error, since a much larger clone differs from it by one base. The chain couples TRBV7-2 to TRBJ1-6; 8 bases are a match to TRBD1. The CDR3 runs 15 residues. Germline values: CDR1 SGHTA, CDR2 FQGNSA. The CDR3 protein is CAGSPRTGSNSPLHF. DNA for the CDR3: TGTGCCGGCAGCCCAAGGACAGGGTCGAATTCACCCCTCCACTTT.

This clonotype was counted at least ten times. V and J are TRBV20-1 and TRBJ2-7; TRBD2 aligns across 9 bases. The CDR3 has 13 amino acids. The germline CDR1 and CDR2 sequences are DFQATT and SNEGSKA (reference sequence). After removal of 0 bases from V and 4 bases from J, the junction contained 1 base not matched to a gene. The CDR3 region is CSARETSGYEQYF. The CDR3 DNA sequence: TGCAGTGCTAGAGAGACTAGCGGTTACGAGCAGTACTTC.

This chain's CDR3 is CASSRHRSPGGNTEAFF. In DNA form, the CDR3 reads TGTGCCAGCAGCCGACATCGGTCGCCAGGGGGAAACACTGAAGCTTTCTTT. The chain combines TRBV6-2 or TRBV6-3 with TRBJ1-1, with TRBD1 identical over 7 bases. The CDR3 covers 17 residues. V was pared by 6 bases and J by 2 bases, with 15 bases of the junction left unmatched. In germline, CDR1 is MNHEY, CDR2 SVGEGT.

With respect to this clonotype: A junction end diverges from the germline sequence, so it may reflect a read error. The chain combines TRBV7-9 with TRBJ2-1, with a tentative D call TRBD2 (5 bases). The CDR3 length is 18 residues. The V gene's germline CDR1 is SEHNR and CDR2 FQNEAQ (reference sequence). The CDR3 sequence is CASGLGSGGPISYNEQFF. Written as DNA, the CDR3 is TGTGCCAGCGGCTTAGGGAGCGGAGGACCCATCTCCTACAATGAGCAGTTCTTC.

This clonotype was counted ten times or more. The V gene is TRBV7-7, the J gene TRBJ1-2; D is uncertain. The germline V gene encodes CDR1 SSHAT and CDR2 FNYEAQ (reference sequence). The CDR3 runs to 17 residues. V lost 4 bases, J lost 4 bases, and 22 bases lay in between. CDR3 protein: CASSSYHKCRKTYGYTF. The CDR3 DNA follows: TGTGCCAGCAGCTCTTATCATAAGTGCCGAAAGACCTATGGCTACACCTTC. Supplemented by reference TRBV7-7 and TRBJ1-2, the full variable domain reads GAGVSQSPRYKVTKRGQDVTLRCDPISSHATLYWYQQALGQGPEFLTYFNYEAQPDKSGLPSDRFSAERPEGSISTLTIQRTEQRDSAMYRCASSSYHKCRKTYGYTFGSGTRLTVV.

A word on this clonotype: A much larger clone differs by one base, so this may be a read error. The conserved phenylalanine or tryptophan is not found at the CDR3 terminus, so this likely reflects a read error. V and J are TRBV6-8 and TRBJ1-2; TRBD1 is a possible D gene (5 bases). V was shortened by 6 bases and J by 3 bases, with 14 bases between the two germline ends. CDR1 is MNHGY and CDR2 is SAAAGT in the germline V gene. This CDR3 spans 14 amino acids. CDR3 in amino acids: CASRSVQVDYGYTY. The CDR3 DNA reads as TGTGCCAGCAGATCGGTACAGGTAGACTATGGCTACACCTAC.

The sample holds many counts of this clonotype. This rearrangement joins TRBV6-6 to TRBJ1-1; D not resolved. Germline-derived CDR1 and CDR2 are MNHNY and SVGAGI (reference sequence). The CDR3 is made up of 16 amino acids. The V and J ends lost 5 bases and 4 bases respectively, with 20 bases between them. The CDR3 spells CASSPFLKLRSTEAFF. For the CDR3, the DNA is TGTGCCAGCAGTCCCTTTTTAAAGCTAAGGTCCACTGAAGCTTTCTTT.

At least ten counts were recorded for this clonotype. The V gene is TRBV29-1, the J gene TRBJ2-1; 9 positions match TRBD2. Germline V gene lookup returns CDR1 SQVTM and CDR2 ANQGSEA. This CDR3 is built from 16 residues. The CDR3 loop is CPMLREGPHLYREQFF. The CDR3 DNA sequence: TGCCCTATGCTGCGGGAGGGCCCCCACCTTTACCGTGAGCAGTTCTTC.

There are a few counts of this clonotype. For the CDR3, the DNA is TGCAGTGCTGCCGGGACTAGCAGTCCGGAGACCCAGTACTTC. Translation: CSAAGTSSPETQYF. The chain combines TRBV20-1 with TRBJ2-5; 9 bases map to TRBD2. The CDR3 totals 14 residues. V dropped 5 bases and J dropped 5; count of bases not matched to a gene: 9. Germline loops: CDR1 DFQATT, CDR2 SNEGSKA (reference sequence).

In this sample, this clonotype turned up once. This clone may be a read error of a much larger clone one base away. The chain recombines TRBV3-1 with TRBJ2-7, with a tentative D call TRBD2 (6 bases). With 2 bases removed from V and 2 bases from J, the gap between germline ends came to 10 bases. From germline, CDR1 is LGHDT and CDR2 YNNKEL (reference sequence). This CDR3 comprises 14 residues. The CDR3 bases are TGTGCCAGCAGCCAAATGACGGGAGCCTACGAGCAGTACTTC. Translating gives CASSQMTGAYEQYF.

As regards this clonotype: This may be a read error: a much more frequent sequence differs by one nucleotide. The genes are TRBV6-1 and TRBJ1-2, with D unresolved. CDR1 and CDR2 (germline): MNHNS, SASEGT. The CDR3 covers 17 residues. The DNA of the CDR3 is TGTGCCGGCAGTCTCTGTGACTCTATGCGAAAGACCTATGGCTACACCTTC. It encodes CAGSLCDSMRKTYGYTF.

The chain employs TRBV3-2 and TRBJ2-5; no DNA check was done on the table's D call, TRBD1. TRBV3-2 is listed as a pseudogene. The CDR3 sequence is 15 residues long. This CDR3 is CASSQGTGGGETQYF. CDR3 coding DNA: TGTGCCAGCAGCCAAGGCACCGGGGGGGGGGAGACCCAGTACTTC.

This clonotype was found many times. This sequence joins TRBV9 and TRBJ1-2, with D possibly being TRBD1 (6 bases). The CDR3 has 16 residues. CDR1 and CDR2 from the germline V gene are SGDLS and YYNGEE. Trimming left V 0 bases short and J 2 bases short, with 14 bases between. The CDR3 loop reads CASSVGGWGANYGYTF. CDR3 nucleotide sequence: TGTGCCAGCAGCGTAGGTGGTTGGGGGGCAAACTATGGCTACACCTTC.

Comment on this clonotype: One base away lies a much larger clone, so this may be a sequencing read error. In this CDR3 the conserved last residue, phenylalanine or tryptophan, is missing, so a read error is likely. The chain carries TRBV18 and TRBJ2-5; D is undetermined. Germline V gene sequence: CDR1 KGHSH, CDR2 LQKENI. The ends were cut back, 6 bases at V and 11 bases at J, with 22 bases in the middle. The CDR3 totals 14 residues. The CDR3 spells CASSASGVNRGQYL. CDR3 nucleotide sequence: TGTGCCAGCTCCGCCTCGGGTGTTAATCGTGGGCAGTACCTC.

V is TRBV12-5 and J is TRBJ2-3, with D possibly TRBD1 on 6 matching bases. Germline CDR1 LGHNT, CDR2 FRNRAP. There are 15 residues in the CDR3. V lost 6 bases and J 2 bases, leaving 15 bases between the germline ends. DNA for the CDR3: TGTGCTAGTGGATATACCGACAGGTACACAGATACGCAGTATTTT. Its protein is CASGYTDRYTDTQYF.

In its sample, this clonotype was seen many times. The DNA of the CDR3 is TGTGCCAGCAGCTGTGCACGTCCCATTTCAATTCGCACTGAAGCTTTCTTT. It specifies CASSCARPISIRTEAFF. This chain connects TRBV3-1 to TRBJ1-1; no reliable D call. Trimming took 5 bases from V and 4 from J, leaving 23 bases between them. Germline-derived CDR1 and CDR2 are LGHDT and YNNKEL (reference sequence). The CDR3 has 17 residues. Complete variable domain (other parts from reference TRBV3-1 and TRBJ1-1): DTAVSQTPKYLVTQMGNDKSIKCEQNLGHDTMYWYKQDSKKFLKIMFSYNNKELIINETVPNRFSPKSPDKAHLNLHINSLELGDSAVYFCASSCARPISIRTEAFFGQGTRLTVV.

About this clonotype itself: This may come from a read error, since a much larger clone is one base off. The chain's CDR3 is CASSKGRQGNQPQHF. The CDR3 DNA is TGTGCCAGCAGTAAAGGTAGGCAGGGCAATCAGCCCCAGCATTTT. V and J are TRBV6-5 and TRBJ1-5; no clear D. The CDR3 covers 15 residues. Germline CDR1 is MNHEY and CDR2 is SVGAGI. Trimming stripped 5 bases from V and 2 bases from J, with 13 bases between.

The V and J genes are TRBV9 and TRBJ2-1; 11 bases match TRBD2. The ends lost 2 bases at V and 6 bases at J; junction bases unmatched: 13. The germline CDR1 and CDR2 sequences are SGDLS and YYNGEE. The CDR3 runs to 18 residues. CDR3 sequence: CASSVSGRAFTLGNEQFF. The DNA for the CDR3 is TGTGCCAGCAGCGTTAGCGGGAGGGCGTTTACGCTGGGCAATGAGCAGTTCTTC.

This clonotype was observed a handful of times. A read error may produce the germline difference seen at one junction end. The chain links TRBV20-1 to TRBJ1-5; D gene unclear. This CDR3 contains 14 residues. Per germline, CDR1 DFQATT and CDR2 SNEGSKA (reference sequence). Here the CDR3 DNA reads TGCAGTGCTGGAGAGGAGGCCCGAGGTCAGCCCCAGCATTTT. Translating gives CSAGEEARGQPQHF.

This chain links TRBV7-1 with TRBJ1-2; no reliable D call. TRBV7-1 is an ORF, with its function uncertain. The CDR3 has 17 residues. The ends were cut back, 5 bases at V and 4 bases at J, with 23 bases in the middle. As DNA, the CDR3 is TGTGCCAGCAGCGGGCATGGTCACGAGGGAAAGACCTATGGCTACACCTTC. It yields the protein CASSGHGHEGKTYGYTF.

As regards this clonotype: A much larger clone is a single base away; this may be a read error. The CDR3: CATSEQISTRKTYGYTF. CDR3 bases: TGTGCCACCAGTGAGCAAATTAGTACCAGAAAGACCTATGGCTACACCTTC. V and J are TRBV24-1 and TRBJ1-2, with D hard to call. The CDR3 extends over 17 amino acids. V was shortened by 4 bases and J by 4 bases, with 21 bases between the two germline ends. Germline V gene data show CDR1 as KGHDR and CDR2 as SFDVKD.

Points on this clonotype: One base away lies a much larger clone, so this may be a sequencing read error. The conserved phenylalanine or tryptophan normally closing the CDR3 is absent here, so this likely arose from a read error. The chain recombines TRBV3-1 with TRBJ1-2, with D possibly being TRBD1 (6 bases). Trimming removed 5 bases from V and 4 bases from J, with 23 bases in between. Germline V CDR1 and CDR2: LGHDT, YNNKEL (reference sequence). The CDR3 contains 17 residues. The CDR3 reads CASSGTSTLRKTYGYTL. CDR3 bases: TGTGCCAGCAGCGGGACATCCACCCTTCGAAAGACCTATGGCTACACCCTC.

This clonotype was found many times. The chain links TRBV28 to TRBJ2-7, with 7 positions matching TRBD2. This CDR3 region has 16 residues. CDR1 is MDHEN and CDR2 is SYDVKM in the germline V gene. V lost 1 base, J lost 3 bases, and 9 bases stayed unmatched. The CDR3 loop is CASSLSQDGGDYEQYF. The DNA of the CDR3 is TGTGCCAGCAGTTTATCCCAGGATGGGGGGGACTACGAGCAGTACTTC.

This clonotype came up many times. The rearrangement links TRBV21-1 to TRBJ2-1; the table's D call, TRBD2, has no DNA check behind it. TRBV21-1 is labeled a pseudogene. CDR3 length: 17 residues. CDR3 bases: TGTGCCAGCAGTGTTGCTCTAGCTACACCATTCGACAATGAGCAGTTCTTC. Translating it yields CASSVALATPFDNEQFF.

This clonotype was counted ten times or more. The chain links TRBV3-1 to TRBJ2-2, with 13 bases fitting TRBD2. Germline V gene data show CDR1 as LGHDT and CDR2 as YNNKEL (reference sequence). The ends lost 4 bases at V and 7 bases at J; junction bases unmatched: 12. The CDR3 has 18 amino acids. CDR3 sequence: CASSLRTSGRRLGGELFF. CDR3 in DNA: TGTGCCAGCAGCCTTCGGACTAGCGGGAGACGTTTAGGCGGGGAGCTGTTTTTT.

This clonotype was picked up a small number of times. The chain carries TRBV9 and TRBJ2-1; 12 nucleotides match TRBD2. The CDR3 covers 20 residues. Trimming at V came to 4 bases and at J to 0 bases, leaving 14 bases not matched to a gene. Germline CDR1 is SGDLS and CDR2 is YYNGEE. For the CDR3, the DNA is TGTGCCAGCAGCCAATTACTTGGACTAGCGGGGTTAAGCTCCTACAATGAGCAGTTCTTC. This gives the protein CASSQLLGLAGLSSYNEQFF.

A remark on this clonotype: A read error may be the cause here, since a much bigger clone is one base away. The V gene is TRBV3-2, the J gene TRBJ2-5. TRBV3-2 is tagged as a pseudogene. This CDR3 comprises 11 residues. CDR3 residues: CASSQLWTQYF. The DNA for the CDR3 is TGTGCCAGCAGCCAACTTTGGACCCAGTACTTC.